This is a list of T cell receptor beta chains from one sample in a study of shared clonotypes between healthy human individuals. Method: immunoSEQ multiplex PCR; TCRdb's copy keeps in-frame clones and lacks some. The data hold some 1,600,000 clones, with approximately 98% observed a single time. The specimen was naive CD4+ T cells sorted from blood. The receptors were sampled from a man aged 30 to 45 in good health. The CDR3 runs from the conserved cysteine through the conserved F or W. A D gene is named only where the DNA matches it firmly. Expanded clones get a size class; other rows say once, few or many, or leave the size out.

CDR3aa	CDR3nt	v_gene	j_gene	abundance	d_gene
CASSYSGWSEKLFF	TGTGCCAGCAGTTACTCAGGGTGGAGTGAAAAACTGTTTTTT	TRBV6-5	TRBJ1-4	NA	NA
CATSRDPEKAYEQYF	TGTGCCACCAGCAGAGATCCAGAGAAGGCCTACGAGCAGTACTTC	TRBV15	TRBJ2-7	NA	NA
CASSLDGASTDTQYF	TGTGCCAGCAGCTTGGATGGGGCCTCTACAGATACGCAGTATTTT	TRBV5-4	TRBJ2-3	NA	NA
CASSLTGTYYETQYF	TGCGCCAGCAGCCTCACTGGGACTTATTACGAGACCCAGTACTTC	TRBV5-1	TRBJ2-5	NA	NA
CASSRQGDNEQYF	TGCGCCAGCAGTCGTCAAGGGGACAACGAGCAGTACTTC	TRBV23-1	TRBJ2-7	NA	NA
CASSLDLTGRGYTF	TGTGCCAGCAGCTTAGACCTTACGGGGCGAGGCTACACCTTC	TRBV7-2	TRBJ1-2	once	NA
CATSGEGAPNEKLFF	TGTGCCACCTCAGGGGAAGGGGCCCCCAATGAAAAACTGTTTTTT	TRBV7-9	TRBJ1-4	NA	NA
CASSRGQISPTYEQYF	TGTGCCAGCAGCAGGGGACAGATCAGTCCTACCTACGAGCAGTACTTC	TRBV5-4	TRBJ2-7	NA	TRBD1
CASSKGTLNTGELFF	TGTGCCAGCAGCAAAGGGACTTTGAACACCGGGGAGCTGTTTTTT	TRBV11-3	TRBJ2-2	NA	NA
CASSYRGPSSYEQYF	TGTGCCAGCAGTTACAGGGGGCCCAGCTCCTACGAGCAGTACTTC	TRBV6-5	TRBJ2-7	NA	TRBD1
CASSLYVSLTRANVLTF	TGTGCCAGCAGTTTATACGTCAGTCTAACTCGGGCCAACGTCCTGACTTTC	TRBV28	TRBJ2-6	NA	NA
CASSLQQGYGYTF	TGTGCCAGCAGTTTACAGCAGGGTTATGGCTACACCTTC	TRBV28	TRBJ1-2	NA	NA
CASSSGTFTDTQYF	TGTGCCAGTAGTTCCGGGACTTTTACAGATACGCAGTATTTT	TRBV19	TRBJ2-3	NA	NA
CASSQDGSGGSDEQFF	TGCGCCAGCAGCCAAGACGGGTCCGGCGGGAGCGATGAGCAGTTCTTC	TRBV4-1	TRBJ2-1	NA	TRBD2
CAWSVPFLQGTGNTIYF	TGTGCCTGGAGTGTACCCTTCTTGCAGGGCACTGGAAACACCATATATTTT	TRBV30	TRBJ1-3	NA	NA
CATSRENSATYEQYF	TGTGCCACCAGCAGAGAGAATTCTGCAACCTACGAGCAGTACTTC	TRBV15	TRBJ2-7	NA	NA
CASSLWGTGNEKLFF	TGTGCCAGCAGTTTATGGGGGACAGGGAATGAAAAACTGTTTTTT	TRBV28	TRBJ1-4	NA	TRBD1
CASSLVGGINTGELFF	TGCGCCAGCAGCTTGGTTGGGGGAATCAACACCGGGGAGCTGTTTTTT	TRBV5-1	TRBJ2-2	NA	NA
CASRTGGDQPQHF	TGTGCCAGCAGAACAGGGGGGGATCAGCCCCAGCATTTT	TRBV28	TRBJ1-5	NA	TRBD1
CASSPLQGPRSEQYF	TGTGCCAGCTCACCGTTACAGGGCCCTAGGAGCGAGCAGTACTTC	TRBV18	TRBJ2-7	NA	NA
CASSQGLAGADTQYF	TGTGCCAGCAGCCAAGGACTAGCGGGAGCAGATACGCAGTATTTT	TRBV6-6	TRBJ2-3	NA	TRBD2
CAISDPRASGTYEQYF	TGTGCCATCAGTGACCCCCGGGCTAGCGGGACCTACGAGCAGTACTTC	TRBV10-3	TRBJ2-7	NA	TRBD2